This T cell receptor (beta chain) was recovered during a study of blood T cell repertoires in COVID-19. Study-wide background: Specimens from acute and convalescent COVID-19 originated in the United States, Italy and Spain. T cells, B-cell-depleted T cells, or PBMCs supplied cDNA or gDNA.

There are a few counts of this clone. CDR3 size: 16 residues. After removal of 1 base from V and 1 base from J, the junction contained 6 bases not matched to a gene. Germline CDR1 and CDR2: SGHNT and YYREEE (reference sequence). Two consecutive negative NP/OP PCR tests, clearance, or resolved symptoms defined Cohort 3 recovery. Measured with immunoSEQ multiplex PCR; TCRdb has only the in-frame clones, and not every one. The sample holds roughly 270,000 clones, around 85% seen once. The clonotype comes from a woman between 45 and 65 years old who had recovered from COVID-19. V usage is TRBV5-4 and J usage is TRBJ2-3; 7 positions agree with TRBD2. The sequenced sample was PBMCs or T cells enriched from blood (not recorded which). CDR3 sequence (DNA): TGTGCCAGCAGCTTGTGGGGTCGGGGGGGCACAGATACGCAGTATTTT. It translates to CASSLWGRGGTDTQYF.